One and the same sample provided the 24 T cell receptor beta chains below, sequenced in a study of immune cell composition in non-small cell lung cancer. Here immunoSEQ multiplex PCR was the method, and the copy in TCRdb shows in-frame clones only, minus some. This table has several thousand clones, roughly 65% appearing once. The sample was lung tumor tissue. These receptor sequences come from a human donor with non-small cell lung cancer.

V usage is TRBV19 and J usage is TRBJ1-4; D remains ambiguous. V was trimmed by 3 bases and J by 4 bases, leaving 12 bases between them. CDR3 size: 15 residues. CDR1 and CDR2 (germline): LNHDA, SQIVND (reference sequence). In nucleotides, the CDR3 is TGTGCCAGTAGTATCGCGGCAGCCAATAATGAAAAACTGTTTTTT. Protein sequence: CASSIAAANNEKLFF.

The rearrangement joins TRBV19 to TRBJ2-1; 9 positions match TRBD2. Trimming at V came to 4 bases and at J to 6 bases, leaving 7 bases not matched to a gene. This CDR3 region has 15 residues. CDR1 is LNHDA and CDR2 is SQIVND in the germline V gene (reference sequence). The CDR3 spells CASSTSGNNRNEQFF. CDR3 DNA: TGTGCCAGTAGTACTAGCGGGAACAATCGCAATGAGCAGTTCTTC.

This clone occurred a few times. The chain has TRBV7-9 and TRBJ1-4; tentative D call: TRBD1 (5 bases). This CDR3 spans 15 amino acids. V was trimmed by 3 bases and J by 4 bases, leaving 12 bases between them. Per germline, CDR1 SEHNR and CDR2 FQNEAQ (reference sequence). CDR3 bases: TGTGCCAGCAGCTTCTCGCAGGGAGGTAATGAAAAACTGTTTTTT. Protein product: CASSFSQGGNEKLFF.

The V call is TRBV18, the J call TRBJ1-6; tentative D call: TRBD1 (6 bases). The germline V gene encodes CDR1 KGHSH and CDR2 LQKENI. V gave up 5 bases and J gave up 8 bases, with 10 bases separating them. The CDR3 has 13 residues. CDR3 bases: TGTGCCAGCTCATCCTCAGGGGATTCACCCCTCCACTTT. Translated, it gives CASSSSGDSPLHF. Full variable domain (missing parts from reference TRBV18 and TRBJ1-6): NAGVMQNPRHLVRRRGQEARLRCSPMKGHSHVYWYRQLPEEGLKFMVYLQKENIIDESGMPKERFSAEFPKEGPSILRIQQVVRGDSAAYFCASSSSGDSPLHFGNGTRLTVT.

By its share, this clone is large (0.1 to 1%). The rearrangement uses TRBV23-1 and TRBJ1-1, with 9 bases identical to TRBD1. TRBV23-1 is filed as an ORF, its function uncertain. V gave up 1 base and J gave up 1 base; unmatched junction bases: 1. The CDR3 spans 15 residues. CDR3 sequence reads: CASSQWTGANTEAFF. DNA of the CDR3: TGCGCCAGCAGTCAATGGACAGGGGCGAACACTGAAGCTTTCTTT.

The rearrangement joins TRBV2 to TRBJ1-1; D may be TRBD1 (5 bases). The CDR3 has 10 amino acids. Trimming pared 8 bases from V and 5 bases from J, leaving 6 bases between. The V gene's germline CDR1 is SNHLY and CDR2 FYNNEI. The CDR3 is CASRGTEAFF. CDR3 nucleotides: TGTGCCAGCCGGGGGACTGAAGCTTTCTTT.

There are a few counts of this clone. The CDR3 DNA follows: TGCGCCAGCAGGGTTGAGGGAAGGGACTATGGCTACACCTTC. Protein product: CASRVEGRDYGYTF. The chain employs TRBV5-1 and TRBJ1-2; no clear D gene. V lost 5 bases, J lost 3 bases, and 14 bases lay in between. The CDR3 spans 14 residues. The germline gives CDR1 SGHRS, CDR2 YFSETQ.

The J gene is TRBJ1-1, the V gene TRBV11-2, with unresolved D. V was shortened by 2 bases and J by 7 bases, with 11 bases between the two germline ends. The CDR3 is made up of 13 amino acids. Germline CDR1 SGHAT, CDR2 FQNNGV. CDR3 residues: CASSLFEASEAFF. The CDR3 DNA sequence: TGTGCCAGCAGCTTATTTGAGGCCAGTGAAGCTTTCTTT.

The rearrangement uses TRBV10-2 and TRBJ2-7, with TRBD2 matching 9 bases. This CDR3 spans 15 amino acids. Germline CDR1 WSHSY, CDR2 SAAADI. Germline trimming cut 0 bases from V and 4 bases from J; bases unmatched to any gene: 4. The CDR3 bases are TGCGCCAGCAGTGAGTCTAGCGGGAGTGGTTACGAGCAGTACTTC. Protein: CASSESSGSGYEQYF.

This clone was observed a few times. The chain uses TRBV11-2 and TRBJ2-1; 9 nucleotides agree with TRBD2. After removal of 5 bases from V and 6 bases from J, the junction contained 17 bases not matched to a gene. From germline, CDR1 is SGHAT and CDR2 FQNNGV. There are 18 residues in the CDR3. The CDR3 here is CASSVSTVLGLASNEQFF. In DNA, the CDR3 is TGTGCCAGCAGCGTTTCCACTGTACTGGGACTAGCATCCAATGAGCAGTTCTTC.

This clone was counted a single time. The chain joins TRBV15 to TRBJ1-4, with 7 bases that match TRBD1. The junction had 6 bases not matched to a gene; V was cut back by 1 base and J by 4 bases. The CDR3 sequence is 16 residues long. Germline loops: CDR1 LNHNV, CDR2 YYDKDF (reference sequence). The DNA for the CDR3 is TGTGCCACCAGCAGAGTCCGGACAGGTTATAATGAAAAACTGTTTTTT. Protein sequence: CATSRVRTGYNEKLFF. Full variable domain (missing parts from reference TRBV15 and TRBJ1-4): DAMVIQNPRYQVTQFGKPVTLSCSQTLNHNVMYWYQQKSSQAPKLLFHYYDKDFNNEADTPDNFQSRRPNTSFCFLDIRSPGLGDTAMYLCATSRVRTGYNEKLFFGSGTQLSVL.

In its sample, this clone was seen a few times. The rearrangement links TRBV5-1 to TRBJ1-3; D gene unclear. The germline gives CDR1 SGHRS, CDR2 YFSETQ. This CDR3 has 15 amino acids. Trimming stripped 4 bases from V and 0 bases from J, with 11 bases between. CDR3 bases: TGCGCCAGCAGCCCCGAGGGTCTCTCTGGAAACACCATATATTTT. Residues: CASSPEGLSGNTIYF.

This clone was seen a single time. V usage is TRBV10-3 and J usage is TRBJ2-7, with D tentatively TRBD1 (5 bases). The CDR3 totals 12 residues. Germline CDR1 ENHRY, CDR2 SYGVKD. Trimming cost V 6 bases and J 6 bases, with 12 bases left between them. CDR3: CAISLDISEQYF. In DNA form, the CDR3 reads TGTGCCATCAGCCTGGACATCTCCGAGCAGTACTTC.

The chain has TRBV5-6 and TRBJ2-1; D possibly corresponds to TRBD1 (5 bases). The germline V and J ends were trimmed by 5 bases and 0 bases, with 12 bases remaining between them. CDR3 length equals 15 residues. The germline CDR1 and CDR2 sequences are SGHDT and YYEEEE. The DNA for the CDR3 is TGTGCCAGCAGAATAGACAGAGGCTCCTACAATGAGCAGTTCTTC. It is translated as CASRIDRGSYNEQFF.

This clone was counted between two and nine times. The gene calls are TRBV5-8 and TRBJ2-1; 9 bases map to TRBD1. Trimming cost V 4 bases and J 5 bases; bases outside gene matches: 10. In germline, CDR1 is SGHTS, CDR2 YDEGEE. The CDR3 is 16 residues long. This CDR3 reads CASSEGQGPRNNEQFF. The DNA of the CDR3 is TGTGCCAGCAGCGAGGGACAGGGTCCCAGGAACAATGAGCAGTTCTTC. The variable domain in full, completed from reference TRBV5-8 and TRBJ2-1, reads EAGVTQSPTHLIKTRGQQATLRCSPISGHTSVYWYQQALGLGLQFLLWYDEGEERNRGNFPPRFSGRQFPNYSSELNVNALELEDSALYLCASSEGQGPRNNEQFFGPGTRLTVL.

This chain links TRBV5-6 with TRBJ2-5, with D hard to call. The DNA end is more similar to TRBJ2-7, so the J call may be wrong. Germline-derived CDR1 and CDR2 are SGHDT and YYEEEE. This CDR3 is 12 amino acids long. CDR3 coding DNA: TGTGCCAGCAGCTTAGAAACGCTCGAGCAGTACTTC. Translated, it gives CASSLETLEQYF.

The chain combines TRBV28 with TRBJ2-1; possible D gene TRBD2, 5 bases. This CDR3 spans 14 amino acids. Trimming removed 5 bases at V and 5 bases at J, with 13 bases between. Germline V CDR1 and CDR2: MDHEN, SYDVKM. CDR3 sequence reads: CASSTLLGNNEQFF. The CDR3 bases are TGTGCCAGCAGTACCCTACTAGGGAACAATGAGCAGTTCTTC.

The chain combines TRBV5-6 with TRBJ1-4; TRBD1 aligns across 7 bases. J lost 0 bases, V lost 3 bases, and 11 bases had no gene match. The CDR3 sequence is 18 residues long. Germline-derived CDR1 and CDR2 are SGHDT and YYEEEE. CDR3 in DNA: TGTGCCAGCAGCTCACACCTAGACAGGGCGTCAACTAATGAAAAACTGTTTTTT. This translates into CASSSHLDRASTNEKLFF. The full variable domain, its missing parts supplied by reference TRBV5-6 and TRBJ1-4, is DAGVTQSPTHLIKTRGQQVTLRCSPKSGHDTVSWYQQALGQGPQFIFQYYEEEERQRGNFPDRFSGHQFPNYSSELNVNALLLGDSALYLCASSSHLDRASTNEKLFFGSGTQLSVL.

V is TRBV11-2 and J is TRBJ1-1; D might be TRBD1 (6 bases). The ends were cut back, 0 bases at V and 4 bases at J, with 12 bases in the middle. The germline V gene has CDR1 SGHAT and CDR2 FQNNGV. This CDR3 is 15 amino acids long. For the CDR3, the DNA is TGTGCCAGCAGCTTAGAACGAGGGGGAACCACTGAAGCTTTCTTT. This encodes CASSLERGGTTEAFF. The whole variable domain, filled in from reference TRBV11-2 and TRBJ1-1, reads EAGVAQSPRYKIIEKRQSVAFWCNPISGHATLYWYQQILGQGPKLLIQFQNNGVVDDSQLPKDRFSAERLKGVDSTLKIQPAKLEDSAVYLCASSLERGGTTEAFFGQGTRLTVV.

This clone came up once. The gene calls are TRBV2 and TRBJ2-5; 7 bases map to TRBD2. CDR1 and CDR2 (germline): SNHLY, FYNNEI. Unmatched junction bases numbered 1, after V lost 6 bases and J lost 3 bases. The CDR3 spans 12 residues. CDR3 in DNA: TGTGCCAGCAGCCTAGCGGAAGAGACCCAGTACTTC. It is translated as CASSLAEETQYF. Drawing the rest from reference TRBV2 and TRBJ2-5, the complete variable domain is EPEVTQTPSHQVTQMGQEVILRCVPISNHLYFYWYRQILGQKVEFLVSFYNNEISEKSEIFDDQFSVERPDGSNFTLKIRSTKLEDSAMYFCASSLAEETQYFGPGTRLLVL.

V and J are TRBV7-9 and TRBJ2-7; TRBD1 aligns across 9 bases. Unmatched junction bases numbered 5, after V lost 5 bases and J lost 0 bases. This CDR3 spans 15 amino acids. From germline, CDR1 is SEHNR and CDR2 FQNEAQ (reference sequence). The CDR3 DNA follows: TGTGCCAGCAGCATCGACAGGGGGAGCTCCTACGAGCAGTACTTC. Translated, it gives CASSIDRGSSYEQYF. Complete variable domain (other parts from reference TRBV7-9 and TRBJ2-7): DTGVSQNPRHKITKRGQNVTFRCDPISEHNRLYWYRQTLGQGPEFLTYFQNEAQLEKSRLLSDRFSAERPKGSFSTLEIQRTEQGDSAMYLCASSIDRGSSYEQYFGPGTRLTVT.

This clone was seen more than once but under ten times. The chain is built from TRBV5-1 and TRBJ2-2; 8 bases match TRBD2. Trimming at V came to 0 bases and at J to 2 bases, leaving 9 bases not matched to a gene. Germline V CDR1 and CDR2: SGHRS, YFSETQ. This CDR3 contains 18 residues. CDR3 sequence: CASSLGRMVAGNTGELFF. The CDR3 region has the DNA TGCGCCAGCAGCTTGGGGCGGATGGTAGCGGGAAACACCGGGGAGCTGTTTTTT.

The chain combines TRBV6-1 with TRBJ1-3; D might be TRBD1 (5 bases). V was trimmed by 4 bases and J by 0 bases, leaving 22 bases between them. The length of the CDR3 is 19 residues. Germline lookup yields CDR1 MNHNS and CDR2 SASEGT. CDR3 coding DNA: TGTGCCAGCAGTGGGCGTGTGGATACGGGCAGGGCCTCTGGAAACACCATATATTTT. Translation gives CASSGRVDTGRASGNTIYF.

The DNA of the CDR3 is TGTGCCAGCAGTTCAAGTTACGGTGAAGCTTTCTTT. Encoded protein: CASSSSYGEAFF. This chain connects TRBV28 to TRBJ1-1; D unclear. Germline V CDR1 and CDR2: MDHEN, SYDVKM. This CDR3 has 12 residues. V lost 4 bases to trimming and J lost 7 bases, with 10 bases between them.